These 5 T cell receptor beta chains were sequenced from one sample in a study of T cells in localized non-small cell lung cancer. Produced via immunoSEQ multiplex PCR; TCRdb's table is partial and in-frame only. The profile covers roughly 90,000 clones, with approximately 91% appearing a single time and roughly 3.9% taken by the ten largest. The sample was PBMCs, taken before any cancer treatment. Receptors were obtained from a woman between 35 and 70 years old with stage II squamous cell lung carcinoma.

The chain couples TRBV2 to TRBJ2-1; D gene uncertain. Trimming removed 2 bases from V and 2 bases from J, with 13 bases in between. CDR3 length: 16 amino acids. Germline CDR1 is SNHLY and CDR2 is FYNNEI. CDR3 DNA sequence: TGTGCCAGCAGTGAACGCGGTGGCCGCGCCTACAATGAGCAGTTCTTC. As protein: CASSERGGRAYNEQFF. The variable domain in full, with the rest retrieved from reference TRBV2 and TRBJ2-1, is EPEVTQTPSHQVTQMGQEVILRCVPISNHLYFYWYRQILGQKVEFLVSFYNNEISEKSEIFDDQFSVERPDGSNFTLKIRSTKLEDSAMYFCASSERGGRAYNEQFFGPGTRLTVL.

The V and J genes are TRBV9 and TRBJ1-1; 10 positions agree with TRBD1. The CDR3 loop spans 17 amino acids. The trim removed 3 bases at V and 3 bases at J, leaving 11 bases unmatched. Germline-derived CDR1 and CDR2 are SGDLS and YYNGEE. In nucleotides, the CDR3 is TGTGCCAGCAGCGCCCGGGACAGGGGTTCCCCGGACACTGAAGCTTTCTTT. Protein: CASSARDRGSPDTEAFF.

The chain links TRBV11-2 to TRBJ2-7; perhaps TRBD2 as D (5 bases). This CDR3 is 15 amino acids long. Germline V gene data show CDR1 as SGHAT and CDR2 as FQNNGV. V lost 5 bases and J 3 bases, leaving 17 bases between the germline ends. DNA of the CDR3: TGTGCCAGCAGCCACCCCGGGCAGCGGAGCTACGAGCAGTACTTC. It codes for CASSHPGQRSYEQYF.

Here the CDR3 DNA reads TGCGCCAGCAGCTTGGGTGTGACAGGGAAGGAAAAACTGTTTTTT. As protein: CASSLGVTGKEKLFF. The chain has TRBV5-1 and TRBJ1-4; 7 nucleotides align to TRBD1. Losses at the gene ends were 0 bases for V and 8 bases for J; bases not matched to a gene: 7. In germline, CDR1 is SGHRS, CDR2 YFSETQ. This CDR3 comprises 15 residues.

The rearrangement links TRBV18 to TRBJ2-2, with D possibly called TRBD1 or TRBD2 (5 bases each). The CDR3 consists of 14 residues. The V gene lost 4 bases and the J gene lost 0 bases, with 6 bases spanning the gap. The germline V gene has CDR1 KGHSH and CDR2 LQKENI. The CDR3 DNA reads TGTGCCAGCTCACGGGACGCGAACACCGGGGAGCTGTTTTTT. Encoded protein: CASSRDANTGELFF.